This TCR beta chain was sequenced for a study of blood T cells in healthy people across ages. Study-level results: No one knew whether donors had CMV, which possibly confounded expanded clonotype changes. As naive T cell percentage varied, TCR beta diversity correlated strongly with it.

A J-beta primer mix and a sample-barcoded 5' primer were used in a second PCR of about 7 to 12 cycles. TCRdb re-called the 5' RACE reads through MiXCR, storing one row per CDR3 protein. The repertoire holds hundreds of thousands of distinct CDR3 sequences, with 25% to 35% as singletons. Trimming removed 2 bases at V and 5 bases at J, with 6 bases between. The CDR3 spans 12 residues. This clonotype was observed at least ten times. Its antigen is currently unknown. They isolated at least 7 million PBMCs from each sample. At least 5.5 micrograms of total RNA were extracted per sample. The genes are TRBV12-3 or TRBV12-4 and TRBJ1-2, with D unresolved. This receptor was identified in a woman older than 75 in good health. The material sequenced was blood. The CDR3, as DNA: TGTGCCAGCAGTTTACCCTCTTATGGCTACACCTTC. Protein product: CASSLPSYGYTF.